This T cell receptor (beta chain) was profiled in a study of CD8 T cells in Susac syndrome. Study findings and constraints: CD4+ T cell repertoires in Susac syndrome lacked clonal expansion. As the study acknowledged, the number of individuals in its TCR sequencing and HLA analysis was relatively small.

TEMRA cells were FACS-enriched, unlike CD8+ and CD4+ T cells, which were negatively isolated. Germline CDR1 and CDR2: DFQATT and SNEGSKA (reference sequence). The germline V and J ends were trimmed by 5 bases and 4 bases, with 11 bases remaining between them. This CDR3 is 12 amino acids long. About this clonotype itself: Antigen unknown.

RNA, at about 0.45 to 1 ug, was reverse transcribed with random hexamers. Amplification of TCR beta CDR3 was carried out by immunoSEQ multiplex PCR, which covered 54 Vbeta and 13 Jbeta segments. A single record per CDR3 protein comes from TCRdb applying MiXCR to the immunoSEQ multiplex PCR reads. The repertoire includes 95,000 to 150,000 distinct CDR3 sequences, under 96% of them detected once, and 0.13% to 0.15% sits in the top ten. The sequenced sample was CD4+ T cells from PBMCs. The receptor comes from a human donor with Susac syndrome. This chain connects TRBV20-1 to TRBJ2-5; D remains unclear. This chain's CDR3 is CSAAKIRETQYF. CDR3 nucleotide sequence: TGCAGTGCTGCTAAGATACGAGAGACCCAGTACTTC.